This T cell receptor (beta chain) derives from a study of OX40 agonist ivuxolimab in advanced cancers. Study overall: Prior therapy, whether anti-PD-1, anti-PD-L1 or anti-CTLA-4, was allowed, and 40% had some.

The germline gives CDR1 LGHNA, CDR2 YNFKEQ. This CDR3 contains 15 residues. V dropped 1 base and J dropped 5; count of bases not matched to a gene: 3. Measured with immunoSEQ multiplex PCR; TCRdb has only the in-frame clones, and not every one. The table has 52,000 or so clones, around four fifths seen once. The sequence derives from an adult with an advanced solid tumor such as melanoma, head and neck, liver or kidney cancer. The chain is built from TRBV4-2 and TRBJ2-1, with 9 bases aligning to TRBD2. The specimen comprised CD4+ or CD8+ T cells sorted from blood, sampled in a trial of the OX40 agonist ivuxolimab. The CDR3 sequence is CASSQVAGGDNEQFF. The CDR3 DNA reads as TGTGCCAGCAGCCAAGTCGCGGGGGGGGACAATGAGCAGTTCTTC.